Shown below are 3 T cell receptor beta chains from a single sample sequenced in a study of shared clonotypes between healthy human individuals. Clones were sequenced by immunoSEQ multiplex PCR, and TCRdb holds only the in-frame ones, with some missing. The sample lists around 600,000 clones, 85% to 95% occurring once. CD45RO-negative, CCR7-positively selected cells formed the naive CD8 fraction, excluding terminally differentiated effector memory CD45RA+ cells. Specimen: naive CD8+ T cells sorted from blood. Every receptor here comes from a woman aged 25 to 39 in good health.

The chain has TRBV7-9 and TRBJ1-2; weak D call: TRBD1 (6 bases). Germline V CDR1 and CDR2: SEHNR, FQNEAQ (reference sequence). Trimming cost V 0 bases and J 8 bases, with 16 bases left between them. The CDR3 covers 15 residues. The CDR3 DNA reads TGTGCCAGCAGCTTAGCCGCAGGGGAGGGTTACGGCTACACCTTC. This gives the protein CASSLAAGEGYGYTF.

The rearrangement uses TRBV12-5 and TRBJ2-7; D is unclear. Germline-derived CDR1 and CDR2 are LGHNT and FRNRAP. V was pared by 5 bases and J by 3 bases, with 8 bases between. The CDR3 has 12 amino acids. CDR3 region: CASGPTSYEQYF. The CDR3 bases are TGTGCTAGTGGTCCGACCAGCTACGAGCAGTACTTC. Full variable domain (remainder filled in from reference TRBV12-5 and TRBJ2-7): DARVTQTPRHKVTEMGQEVTMRCQPILGHNTVFWYRQTMMQGLELLAYFRNRAPLDDSGMPKDRFSAEMPDATLATLKIQPSEPRDSAVYFCASGPTSYEQYFGPGTRLTVT.

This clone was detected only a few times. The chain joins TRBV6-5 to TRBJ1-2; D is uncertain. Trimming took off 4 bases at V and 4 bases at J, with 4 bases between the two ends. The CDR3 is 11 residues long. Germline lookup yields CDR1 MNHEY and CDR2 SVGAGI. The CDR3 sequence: CASSSAYGYTF. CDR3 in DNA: TGTGCCAGCAGTTCGGCCTATGGCTACACCTTC.